What follows are 26 T cell receptor beta chains derived from one specimen sequenced in a study of T cell responses to AZD1222 COVID-19 vaccine. The table came from immunoSEQ multiplex PCR; TCRdb's copy has only in-frame clones and leaves some out. The sample comprises around 120,000 clones, about nine tenths of which are singletons, and 14% rests with the top ten. Sample: peripheral blood, taken on day 0 of AZD1222 vaccination. The source of these receptors is an adult in good health.

The rearrangement uses TRBV2 and TRBJ2-1; weak D call: TRBD1 (5 bases). The CDR3 is 12 amino acids. In germline, CDR1 is SNHLY, CDR2 FYNNEI. Trimming removed 11 bases at V and 1 base at J, with 9 bases between. CDR3 in amino acids: CAGQGSYNEQFF. As DNA, the CDR3 is TGTGCCGGGCAGGGATCCTACAATGAGCAGTTCTTC.

This clone was picked up a small number of times. The chain links TRBV6-6 to TRBJ2-3; D gene unclear. Germline CDR1 and CDR2: MNHNY and SVGAGI (reference sequence). The germline V and J ends were trimmed by 6 bases and 0 bases, with 10 bases remaining between them. CDR3 length equals 14 residues. The CDR3 sequence: CASRRTASTDTQYF. CDR3 DNA: TGTGCCAGCAGAAGGACGGCCAGCACAGATACGCAGTATTTT.

The V and J genes are TRBV12-3 or TRBV12-4 and TRBJ2-7; D possibly uses TRBD1 or TRBD2 (5 bases each). Trimming removed 7 bases from V and 3 bases from J, with 13 bases in between. The CDR3 contains 13 residues. The CDR3 DNA sequence: TGTGCCAGCAACGCAAATGGGGGCTACGAGCAGTACTTC. Residues: CASNANGGYEQYF.

This sequence joins TRBV28 and TRBJ1-5, with 9 bases lining up with TRBD1. Germline V gives CDR1 MDHEN, CDR2 SYDVKM. J lost 4 bases, V lost 8 bases, and 9 bases had no gene match. The CDR3 loop spans 15 amino acids. CDR3 DNA sequence: TGTGCCAGCCAACCCGGGGACAGGGAGAATCAGCCCCAGCATTTT. Translation gives CASQPGDRENQPQHF.

The CDR3 protein is CASSYSGTASGNTIYF. In nucleotides, the CDR3 is TGTGCCAGCAGTTACTCGGGGACGGCCTCTGGAAACACCATATATTTT. The chain is built from TRBV6-5 and TRBJ1-3; D may be TRBD1 (5 bases). The germline V and J ends were trimmed by 0 bases and 0 bases, with 9 bases remaining between them. The CDR3 has 16 amino acids. Germline V CDR1 and CDR2: MNHEY, SVGAGI.

This clone has only one observation. The chain uses TRBV6-2 or TRBV6-3 and TRBJ2-3; the D gene is possibly TRBD2 (6 bases). The CDR3 covers 15 residues. CDR1 and CDR2 from the germline V gene are MNHEY and SVGEGT. Trimming took 3 bases from V and 3 from J, leaving 13 bases between them. The CDR3 DNA reads TGTGCCAGCAGTTATCAGGGACTGTCAACAGATACGCAGTATTTT. It is translated as CASSYQGLSTDTQYF.

The chain joins TRBV7-9 to TRBJ1-6; D perhaps matches TRBD1 (5 bases). V shed 0 bases and J shed 2 bases, with 5 bases lying between them. The CDR3 runs to 15 residues. Germline loops: CDR1 SEHNR, CDR2 FQNEAQ (reference sequence). CDR3 sequence (DNA): TGTGCCAGCAGCTTAGCAGGGGCCTATAATTCACCCCTCCACTTT. Amino acids: CASSLAGAYNSPLHF.

V gene TRBV3-1 (or the pseudogene TRBV3-2) combines with J gene TRBJ1-1; 7 bases are a match to TRBD1. The CDR3 totals 14 residues. Germline loops: CDR1 LGHDT, CDR2 YNNKEL (reference sequence). J lost 4 bases, V lost 3 bases, and 5 bases had no gene match. The CDR3 here is CASSQGGQPTEAFF. DNA of the CDR3: TGTGCCAGCAGCCAGGGGGGACAGCCCACTGAAGCTTTCTTT.

The V and J genes are TRBV28 and TRBJ1-1; the D is unclear. Germline V lookup: CDR1 MDHEN, CDR2 SYDVKM. The CDR3 covers 14 residues. Deletions cut 5 bases from V and 6 bases from J, with 16 bases between. The CDR3 nucleotides are TGTGCCAGCAGTCGAGGAGATAATCGAGCTGAAGCTTTCTTT. It translates to CASSRGDNRAEAFF.

This sequence joins TRBV5-1 and TRBJ2-7, with a tentative D call TRBD1 (5 bases). Trimming cost V 5 bases and J 0 bases, with 27 bases left between them. Germline CDR1 reads SGHRS; CDR2 reads YFSETQ. The CDR3 is 19 residues long. The CDR3 reads CASRQALRTEHNPSYEQYF. The CDR3 bases are TGCGCCAGCAGACAGGCTCTCCGCACGGAACACAACCCCTCCTACGAGCAGTACTTC.

This clone was picked up one time. The rearrangement links TRBV18 to TRBJ1-1, with 7 bases aligning to TRBD1. Germline assignment: CDR1 KGHSH and CDR2 LQKENI. The CDR3 consists of 15 residues. After removal of 6 bases from V and 1 base from J, the junction contained 8 bases not matched to a gene. The CDR3 region is CASSLTGATNTEAFF. Written as DNA, the CDR3 is TGTGCCAGCTCCCTCACAGGGGCCACGAACACTGAAGCTTTCTTT.

V and J are TRBV4-2 and TRBJ2-7; 12 bases are a match to TRBD1. Unmatched junction bases numbered 6, after V lost 0 bases and J lost 6 bases. The CDR3 extends over 16 amino acids. Germline CDR1 reads LGHNA; CDR2 reads YNFKEQ. CDR3 coding DNA: TGTGCCAGCAGCCAAGATTGGGGACAGGGGGCCCGCGAGCAGTACTTC. Protein product: CASSQDWGQGAREQYF.

This chain connects TRBV19 to TRBJ1-1; unclear D gene. Deletions cut 1 base from V and 2 bases from J, with 14 bases between. This CDR3 region has 16 residues. Germline V CDR1 and CDR2: LNHDA, SQIVND (reference sequence). DNA for the CDR3: TGTGCCAGTAGTATAGTCTGGCGGCAGCTTAACACTGAAGCTTTCTTT. Translating it yields CASSIVWRQLNTEAFF.

The chain employs TRBV12-3 or TRBV12-4 and TRBJ1-2; unclear D gene. V was trimmed by 8 bases and J by 2 bases, leaving 6 bases between them. The CDR3 loop spans 11 amino acids. For the CDR3, the DNA is TGTGCCAGCGGCCGAAACTATGGCTACACCTTC. Translated, it gives CASGRNYGYTF.

The chain employs TRBV3-1 (or the pseudogene TRBV3-2) and TRBJ2-5; TRBD2 is a possible D gene (5 bases). The V and J ends lost 6 bases and 7 bases respectively, with 15 bases between them. This CDR3 is 13 amino acids long. From germline, CDR1 is LGHDT and CDR2 YNNKEL (reference sequence). CDR3 protein: CASSRTGDGTQYF. The CDR3 DNA sequence: TGTGCCAGCAGTCGGACTGGGGATGGGACCCAGTACTTC.

The rearrangement links TRBV19 to TRBJ2-1, with TRBD2 identical over 9 bases. The trim removed 2 bases at V and 9 bases at J, leaving 2 bases unmatched. CDR3 length equals 13 residues. Per the germline V gene, CDR1 is LNHDA and CDR2 is SQIVND (reference sequence). The CDR3, as DNA: TGTGCCAGTAGTATATCTAGCGGGGCTGAGCAGTTCTTC. Encoded protein: CASSISSGAEQFF. The full variable domain, rest sourced from reference TRBV19 and TRBJ2-1, is DGGITQSPKYLFRKEGQNVTLSCEQNLNHDAMYWYRQDPGQGLRLIYYSQIVNDFQKGDIAEGYSVSREKKESFPLTVTSAQKNPTAFYLCASSISSGAEQFFGPGTRLTVL.

This clone was detected once. The chain couples TRBV5-6 to TRBJ1-6; a weak D match, TRBD1 (5 bases). The CDR3 contains 14 residues. V lost 2 bases and J lost 8, with 11 bases in between. Germline assignment: CDR1 SGHDT and CDR2 YYEEEE. The CDR3 region is CASSFGGGDSPLHF. The CDR3 coding sequence is TGTGCCAGCAGCTTCGGAGGAGGGGATTCACCCCTCCACTTT.

The chain employs TRBV24-1 and TRBJ2-2, with TRBD1 identical over 7 bases. V shed 4 bases and J 4 bases; nucleotides not matched to a gene: 5. The CDR3 sequence is 15 residues long. Germline V gene sequence: CDR1 KGHDR, CDR2 SFDVKD. CDR3 region: CATSDPGQPTGELFF. The CDR3 DNA reads TGTGCCACCAGTGACCCGGGACAGCCCACCGGGGAGCTGTTTTTT.

The chain is built from TRBV4-1 and TRBJ2-3, with 11 bases aligning to TRBD2. CDR3 length: 17 amino acids. The germline V gene has CDR1 MGHRA and CDR2 YSYEKL. The trim removed 0 bases at V and 1 base at J, leaving 3 bases unmatched. CDR3 DNA sequence: TGCGCCAGCAGCCAAGAGGTAGCGGGGGGGCGCACAGATACGCAGTATTTT. This gives the protein CASSQEVAGGRTDTQYF.

The sample holds one count of this clone. The rearrangement links TRBV5-1 to TRBJ1-2; TRBD1 agrees at 9 bases. V dropped 1 base and J dropped 3; count of bases not matched to a gene: 7. Germline lookup yields CDR1 SGHRS and CDR2 YFSETQ. This CDR3 is 16 amino acids long. The CDR3 DNA sequence: TGCGCCAGCAGCTTGACCGGACAGGGGACCGACTATGGCTACACCTTC. The encoded protein is CASSLTGQGTDYGYTF.

The J gene is TRBJ2-1, the V gene TRBV6-5; the match to TRBD2 covers 7 bases. The CDR3 length is 14 residues. Germline values: CDR1 MNHEY, CDR2 SVGAGI. The J segment lost 6 bases and the V segment lost 2 bases, leaving 4 bases of the junction unmatched. The CDR3 region is CASSYGGDVNEQFF. Written as DNA, the CDR3 is TGTGCCAGCAGTTACGGGGGGGATGTCAATGAGCAGTTCTTC.

The V and J genes are TRBV2 and TRBJ1-2; D is unclear. CDR3 size: 12 residues. Trimming took off 8 bases at V and 5 bases at J, with 12 bases between the two ends. Germline CDR1 is SNHLY and CDR2 is FYNNEI. The CDR3 coding sequence is TGTGCCAGCCAGCAGCTACCTTATGGCTACACCTTC. It encodes CASQQLPYGYTF.

The CDR3 nucleotides are TGCGCCAGCAGCCAAGATCCGGGGCCGGGCCTAGATTACAATGAGCAGTTCTTC. This gives the protein CASSQDPGPGLDYNEQFF. V is TRBV4-3 and J is TRBJ2-1; tentatively, D is TRBD1 or TRBD2 (5 bases each). The length of the CDR3 is 18 residues. Germline V lookup: CDR1 LGHNA, CDR2 YSLEER. The V gene lost 0 bases and the J gene lost 4 bases, with 19 bases spanning the gap.

This chain joins TRBV9 and TRBJ2-7; D gene uncertain. With 0 bases removed from V and 4 bases from J, the gap between germline ends came to 5 bases. Germline lookup yields CDR1 SGDLS and CDR2 YYNGEE. The CDR3 length is 12 residues. The CDR3 loop reads CASSVDGYEQYF. CDR3 nucleotide sequence: TGTGCCAGCAGCGTAGATGGGTACGAGCAGTACTTC.

V and J are TRBV18 and TRBJ2-2; D gene uncertain. V gave up 2 bases and J gave up 5 bases, with 3 bases separating them. CDR3 length: 12 residues. Looked up from germline, CDR1 is KGHSH and CDR2 is LQKENI. The CDR3 DNA reads TGTGCCAGCTCACCAGGGACCGGGGAGCTGTTTTTT. Residues: CASSPGTGELFF.

The CDR3 is CASSLFKTKTDTQYF. The CDR3 nucleotides are TGTGCCAGCAGCTTATTTAAAACGAAAACAGATACGCAGTATTTT. The rearrangement joins TRBV11-2 to TRBJ2-3; D unclear. Germline values: CDR1 SGHAT, CDR2 FQNNGV. The CDR3 is 15 residues long. Trimming stripped 2 bases from V and 3 bases from J, with 12 bases between. Variable domain in full (rest from reference TRBV11-2 and TRBJ2-3): EAGVAQSPRYKIIEKRQSVAFWCNPISGHATLYWYQQILGQGPKLLIQFQNNGVVDDSQLPKDRFSAERLKGVDSTLKIQPAKLEDSAVYLCASSLFKTKTDTQYFGPGTRLTVL.